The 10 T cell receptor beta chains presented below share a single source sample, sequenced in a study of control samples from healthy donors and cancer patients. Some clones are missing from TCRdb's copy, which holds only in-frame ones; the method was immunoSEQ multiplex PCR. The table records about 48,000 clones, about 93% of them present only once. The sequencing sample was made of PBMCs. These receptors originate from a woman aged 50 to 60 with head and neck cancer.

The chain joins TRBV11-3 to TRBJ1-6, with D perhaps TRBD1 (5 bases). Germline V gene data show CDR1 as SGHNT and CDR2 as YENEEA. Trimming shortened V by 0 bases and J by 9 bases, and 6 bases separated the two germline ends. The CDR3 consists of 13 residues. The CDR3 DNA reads TGTGCCAGCAGCTTAGAGAGGGGTTCACCCCTCCACTTT. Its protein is CASSLERGSPLHF.

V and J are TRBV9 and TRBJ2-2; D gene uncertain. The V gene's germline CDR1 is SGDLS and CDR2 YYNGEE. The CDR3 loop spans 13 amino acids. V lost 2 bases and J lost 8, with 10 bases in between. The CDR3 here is CASSVILGGELFF. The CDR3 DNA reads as TGTGCCAGCAGCGTTATTCTAGGAGGGGAGCTGTTTTTT.

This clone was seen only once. CDR3: CASSLGLAGVRDTQYF. The CDR3, as DNA: TGTGCCAGCAGTTTAGGACTAGCGGGAGTTCGAGATACGCAGTATTTT. The J gene is TRBJ2-3, the V gene TRBV28, with TRBD2 identical over 13 bases. Germline CDR1 MDHEN, CDR2 SYDVKM. J lost 5 bases, V lost 2 bases, and 4 bases had no gene match. The CDR3 is 16 residues long.

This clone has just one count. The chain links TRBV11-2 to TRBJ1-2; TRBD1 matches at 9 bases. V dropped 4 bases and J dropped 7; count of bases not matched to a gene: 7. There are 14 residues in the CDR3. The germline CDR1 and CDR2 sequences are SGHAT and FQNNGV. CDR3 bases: TGTGCCAGCAGCTCAGGAACAGGGGGCGTTGGCTACACCTTC. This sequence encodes CASSSGTGGVGYTF.

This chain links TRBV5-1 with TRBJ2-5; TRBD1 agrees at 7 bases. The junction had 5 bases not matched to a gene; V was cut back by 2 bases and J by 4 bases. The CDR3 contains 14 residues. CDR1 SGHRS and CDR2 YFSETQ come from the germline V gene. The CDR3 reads CASSLGTALETQYF. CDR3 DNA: TGCGCCAGCAGCTTAGGGACAGCGCTAGAGACCCAGTACTTC. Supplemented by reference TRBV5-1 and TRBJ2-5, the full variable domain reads KAGVTQTPRYLIKTRGQQVTLSCSPISGHRSVSWYQQTPGQGLQFLFEYFSETQRNKGNFPGRFSGRQFSNSRSEMNVSTLELGDSALYLCASSLGTALETQYFGPGTRLLVL.

DNA for the CDR3: TGTGCCAGCAGTGGGGACAGGACGGCTGAAGCTTTCTTT. This gives the protein CASSGDRTAEAFF. V and J are TRBV2 and TRBJ1-1, with 8 positions matching TRBD1. The CDR3 is 13 amino acids. V shed 4 bases, J shed 6 bases, and the junction held 4 bases outside the gene matches. Looked up from germline, CDR1 is SNHLY and CDR2 is FYNNEI.

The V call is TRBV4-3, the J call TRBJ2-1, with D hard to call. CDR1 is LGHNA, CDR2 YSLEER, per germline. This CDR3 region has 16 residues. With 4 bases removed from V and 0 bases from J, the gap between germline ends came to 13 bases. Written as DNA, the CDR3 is TGCGCCAGCAGCCTAGGGATTCTTGACTCCTACAATGAGCAGTTCTTC. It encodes CASSLGILDSYNEQFF.

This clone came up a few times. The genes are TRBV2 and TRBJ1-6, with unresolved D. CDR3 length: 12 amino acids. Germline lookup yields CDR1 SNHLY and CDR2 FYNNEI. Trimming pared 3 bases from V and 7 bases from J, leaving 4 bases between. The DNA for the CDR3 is TGTGCCAGCAGTGATACAAATTCACCCCTCCACTTT. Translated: CASSDTNSPLHF.

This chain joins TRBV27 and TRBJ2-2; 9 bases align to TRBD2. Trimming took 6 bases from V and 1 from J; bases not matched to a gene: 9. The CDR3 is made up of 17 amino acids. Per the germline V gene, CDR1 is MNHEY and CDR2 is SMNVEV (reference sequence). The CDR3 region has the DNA TGTGCCAGCAGCCCGACTAGCGGCACCTGGAACACCGGGGAGCTGTTTTTT. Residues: CASSPTSGTWNTGELFF.

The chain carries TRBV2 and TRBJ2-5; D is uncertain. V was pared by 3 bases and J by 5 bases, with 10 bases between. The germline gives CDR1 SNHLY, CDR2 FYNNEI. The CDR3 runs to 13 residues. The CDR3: CASSDRLGETQYF. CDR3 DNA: TGTGCCAGCAGTGACAGGTTAGGGGAGACCCAGTACTTC.